The sequence of this T cell receptor (beta chain) was determined in a study of read filtering for tumor transcriptome and immune sequencing. Study-level background: DNase treatment preceded whole-transcriptome library preparation.

The CDR3 has 16 amino acids. Trimming pared 1 base from V and 3 bases from J, leaving 17 bases between. Germline lookup yields CDR1 SGHRS and CDR2 YFSETQ. Study-wide points: RNA-seq captured clonotypes less deeply and reliably than IR-seq.

From approximately 430 ng of RNA, a library with molecular barcoded alpha/delta and beta/gamma adaptors was made. TCRdb fed the reads into MiXCR, producing one record per CDR3 protein. The repertoire has some 41,000 distinct CDR3 sequences, roughly 13% of them found once; the top ten carry approximately 31%. This clonotype was seen a handful of times. Its antigen is not identified. This could be a read error, since a much larger clone is one nucleotide away. The sequence was obtained from a donor aged 40 or older with multiple myeloma. The source material was a population of CD138-negative cells sorted from bone marrow. The chain employs TRBV5-1 and TRBJ2-7; D is unresolved. CDR3 sequence reads: CASSLSDFGADYEQYF. The DNA for the CDR3 is TGCGCCAGCAGCTTGTCGGATTTTGGTGCAGACTACGAGCAGTACTTC.